Listed here is a single T cell receptor (beta chain). Antigen: not known. PCR amplification relied on 60 Vbeta primers (plus 13 Jbeta primers). The method was immunoSEQ multiplex PCR; TCRdb's version includes in-frame clones alone and lacks a portion of them. Found here are about 120,000 clones, approximately 80% of them singletons; the top ten hold 3.9%. The data derive from a study of cytomegalovirus exposure and HLA in healthy donors. Study-level findings and limits: Relative to equally common others, HLA-associated TCR beta chains showed greater clonal expansion in a later analysis. Reports state that TCR beta sequences accurately predicted most subjects' HLA-A and HLA-B alleles. TCR beta chain V- and J-gene trimming was linked, in a later analysis, to a missense variant in DCLRE1C.

V shed 1 base and J 7 bases; nucleotides not matched to a gene: 4. Germline values: CDR1 SGDLS, CDR2 YYNGEE. The CDR3 totals 13 residues. Material: PBMCs. The origin of this receptor is a woman under 40 in good health and CMV-seronegative. This sequence joins TRBV9 and TRBJ2-7, with 8 bases that match TRBD2. CDR3 residues: CASSVTGREEQYF. The CDR3 DNA sequence: TGTGCCAGCAGCGTAACCGGGAGGGAGGAGCAGTACTTC. The full variable domain, its missing parts supplied by reference TRBV9 and TRBJ2-7, is DSGVTQTPKHLITATGQRVTLRCSPRSGDLSVYWYQQSLDQGLQFLIQYYNGEERAKGNILERFSAQQFPDLHSELNLSSLELGDSALYFCASSVTGREEQYFGPGTRLTVT.